The rows below give T cell receptor beta chains drawn from one sample of a study of blood T cell repertoires in COVID-19. This table comes from immunoSEQ multiplex PCR, and its TCRdb copy is limited to in-frame clones, with some not included. The table shows 260,000 or so clones, with about 86% occurring only once. The specimen was peripheral blood. The receptor set was obtained from a man older than 75 with acute or convalescent COVID-19. CDR3s include the opening cysteine and the closing phenylalanine or tryptophan. The order of the fields is CDR3 length, V gene, D gene, J gene, CDR3 protein. The D gene is left open where the match is weak.

14	TRBV27	TRBD2	TRBJ2-7	CASRTGTRVSEQYF
17	TRBV5-8	TRBD2	TRBJ2-5	CASSFGSPGGPQETQYF
14	TRBV28	NA	TRBJ1-3	CASSNSNLPNTIYF
15	TRBV30	NA	TRBJ1-4	CAWSFGSGGKEKLFF
16	TRBV10-3	TRBD2	TRBJ2-2	CAGGTSGTTNTGELFF
15	TRBV7-8	TRBD1	TRBJ2-3	CASSLAGTGADTQYF
15	TRBV19	NA	TRBJ2-1	CASSIAGTGYNEQFF
16	TRBV7-2	TRBD2	TRBJ2-7	CASSTRLAGGEMGQYF
13	TRBV5-8	NA	TRBJ1-2	CASSLVRVGGYTF
13	TRBV5-4	NA	TRBJ1-2	CASSLEGNYGYTF
15	TRBV19	TRBD1	TRBJ1-4	CASTPEGAGSEKLFF
17	TRBV7-2	TRBD2	TRBJ2-7	CASSSGLAGVVSYEQYF
13	TRBV28	NA	TRBJ2-5	CASSFGAGETQYF
15	TRBV5-8	TRBD2	TRBJ2-1	CASSWRETAYNEQFF
15	TRBV3-1/TRBV3-2	TRBD1	TRBJ1-1	CASSQDPATGAGAFF
15	TRBV19	NA	TRBJ2-7	CASSIEGDGPYEQYF
15	TRBV19	NA	TRBJ1-4	CASTSLLARNEKLFF
15	TRBV3-1/TRBV3-2	NA	TRBJ1-4	CASSQTRGLVEKLFF